This TCR beta chain was recovered during a study of technical replicates of blood from a handful of donors. The V and J ends lost 5 bases and 7 bases respectively, with 9 bases between them. Germline assignment: CDR1 LNHDA and CDR2 SQIVND (reference sequence). The CDR3 totals 12 residues. Assay: immunoSEQ multiplex PCR; the TCRdb copy retains only in-frame clones and omits some. The data contain some 90,000 clones, roughly 95% of them singletons. The chain uses TRBV19 and TRBJ2-4; possible D gene TRBD1, 5 bases. Sequenced: T cells isolated from PBMCs. This TCR was sampled from a human donor in good health. In DNA form, the CDR3 reads TGTGCCAGTAGTTCCCAGGGTAACATTCAGTACTTC. Its translation: CASSSQGNIQYF.